The 21 T cell receptor beta chains below were found in one sample sequenced in a study of neurological immune-mediated disorders. Each CDR3 protein is one row after TCRdb ran MiXCR on the 5' RACE reads. The table includes approximately 21,000 distinct CDR3 sequences, over 5% detected once. Sequencing was carried out using CD8+ T cells from blood. The receptors stem from a man younger than 35 in good health.

Many counts were recorded for this clonotype. DNA of the CDR3: TGTGCCAGCAGCATAGACCTTGGAGAGACCCAGTACTTC. Translation gives CASSIDLGETQYF. This chain connects TRBV7-3 to TRBJ2-5; D is unclear. Trimming removed 5 bases from V and 4 bases from J, with 11 bases in between. Per germline, CDR1 SGHTA and CDR2 FQGTGA. CDR3 size: 13 residues.

This clonotype was detected many times. The chain has TRBV7-9 and TRBJ1-1; D gene ambiguous. This CDR3 is 14 amino acids long. Germline V gene sequence: CDR1 SEHNR, CDR2 FQNEAQ (reference sequence). With 4 bases removed from V and 7 bases from J, the gap between germline ends came to 16 bases. CDR3 protein: CASSYVRGGNEAFF. The CDR3 bases are TGTGCCAGCAGCTACGTCCGGGGAGGGAATGAAGCTTTCTTT.

This clonotype was counted many times. This chain connects TRBV9 to TRBJ2-3; tentative D call: TRBD2 (5 bases). V lost 2 bases to trimming and J lost 6 bases, with 10 bases between them. This CDR3 is built from 13 residues. The germline CDR1 and CDR2 sequences are SGDLS and YYNGEE. The CDR3 nucleotides are TGTGCCAGCAGCGTGGCACTAGTTGATACGCAGTATTTT. Its translation is CASSVALVDTQYF.

The chain employs TRBV12-3 or TRBV12-4 and TRBJ1-6; 9 bases are a match to TRBD1. There are 14 residues in the CDR3. With 5 bases clipped from V and 7 bases from J, the junction kept 3 bases outside the gene matches. The CDR3 DNA is TGTGCCAGCAGTCCGACAGGGGGAAATTCACCCCTCCACTTT. Amino acids: CASSPTGGNSPLHF.

This clonotype was counted at least ten times. The chain recombines TRBV2 with TRBJ2-7; weak D call: TRBD1 (6 bases). The CDR3 has 14 residues. Germline-derived CDR1 and CDR2 are SNHLY and FYNNEI. V shed 5 bases and J shed 5 bases, with 16 bases lying between them. CDR3 protein: CASSPGETTDEQYF. In DNA, the CDR3 is TGTGCCAGCAGTCCAGGGGAGACTACTGACGAGCAGTACTTC.

This clonotype has a count of ten or more. The chain is built from TRBV20-1 and TRBJ1-2; 10 bases agree with TRBD1. CDR1 is DFQATT, CDR2 SNEGSKA, per germline (reference sequence). V dropped 5 bases and J dropped 1; count of bases not matched to a gene: 4. CDR3 length: 14 amino acids. As DNA, the CDR3 is TGCAGTGCTCCGGGACAGGGGCATAACTATGGCTACACCTTC. Translation gives CSAPGQGHNYGYTF.

This clonotype showed up many times. The chain uses TRBV5-1 and TRBJ2-3; D gene unclear. Between the trimmed V and J ends, which lost 0 bases and 0 bases, there was a span of 11 bases. Germline-derived CDR1 and CDR2 are SGHRS and YFSETQ. The length of the CDR3 is 16 residues. In DNA form, the CDR3 reads TGCGCCAGCAGCTTGGACCCCTCGGGTAGCACAGATACGCAGTATTTT. This gives the protein CASSLDPSGSTDTQYF.

This clonotype showed up many times. This sequence joins TRBV5-6 and TRBJ2-4; tentative D call: TRBD2 (6 bases). Trimming shortened V by 0 bases and J by 8 bases, and 12 bases separated the two germline ends. The CDR3 loop spans 14 amino acids. CDR1 is SGHDT and CDR2 is YYEEEE in the germline V gene. CDR3 residues: CASSLGPGGDIQYF. In nucleotides, the CDR3 is TGTGCCAGCAGCTTGGGGCCAGGAGGGGACATTCAGTACTTC.

This clonotype was picked up many times. V usage is TRBV13 and J usage is TRBJ2-7; 10 bases map to TRBD1. After removal of 5 bases from V and 1 base from J, the junction contained 5 bases not matched to a gene. The CDR3 loop spans 15 amino acids. From germline, CDR1 is PRHDT and CDR2 FYEKMQ (reference sequence). CDR3 coding DNA: TGTGCCAGCAGCCCGACAGGGGGCTATTCCTACGAGCAGTACTTC. It translates to CASSPTGGYSYEQYF.

This clonotype was detected ten times or more. The chain employs TRBV5-1 and TRBJ2-3; TRBD2 aligns across 9 bases. Trimming at V came to 4 bases and at J to 3 bases, leaving 9 bases not matched to a gene. The CDR3 runs 16 residues. Germline V gene data show CDR1 as SGHRS and CDR2 as YFSETQ. The CDR3 sequence is CASSMEERGATDTQYF. DNA of the CDR3: TGCGCCAGCAGCATGGAAGAGCGGGGGGCGACAGATACGCAGTATTTT. Drawing the rest from reference TRBV5-1 and TRBJ2-3, the complete variable domain is KAGVTQTPRYLIKTRGQQVTLSCSPISGHRSVSWYQQTPGQGLQFLFEYFSETQRNKGNFPGRFSGRQFSNSRSEMNVSTLELGDSALYLCASSMEERGATDTQYFGPGTRLTVL.

In its sample, this clonotype was seen many times. The chain has TRBV27 and TRBJ2-3; 7 bases are a match to TRBD2. J was trimmed by 3 bases and V by 7 bases; bases with no gene match: 10. This CDR3 is 15 amino acids long. Looked up from germline, CDR1 is MNHEY and CDR2 is SMNVEV (reference sequence). Written as DNA, the CDR3 is TGTGCCAGCAATGGGGGGGGGAGTAGGACAGATACGCAGTATTTT. Its protein product is CASNGGGSRTDTQYF.

This clonotype was observed at least ten times. The chain links TRBV5-5 to TRBJ1-1; D gene uncertain. Looked up from germline, CDR1 is SGHKS and CDR2 is YYEKEE (reference sequence). V lost 4 bases, J lost 3 bases, and 13 bases lay in between. CDR3 size: 14 residues. The CDR3 loop reads CASSPEIGYTEAFF. For the CDR3, the DNA is TGTGCCAGCAGCCCAGAGATTGGCTACACTGAAGCTTTCTTT.

Many counts were recorded for this clonotype. This sequence joins TRBV29-1 and TRBJ1-4; maybe TRBD1 (6 bases). The V end lost 6 bases, the J end lost 7 bases, and 15 bases lay between the germline ends. There are 13 residues in the CDR3. Germline-derived CDR1 and CDR2 are SQVTM and ANQGSEA. The CDR3 DNA follows: TGCAGCGTCCGTCCGGCAGGGGTTGAAAAACTGTTTTTT. Translation gives CSVRPAGVEKLFF.

J is TRBJ2-2 and V is TRBV27; no clear D gene. CDR1 MNHEY and CDR2 SMNVEV come from the germline V gene (reference sequence). The V and J ends lost 6 bases and 6 bases respectively, with 14 bases between them. The CDR3 consists of 14 residues. CDR3 sequence: CASSSLAGPGELFF. The CDR3 DNA sequence: TGTGCCAGCAGCTCGTTAGCCGGGCCCGGGGAGCTGTTTTTT.

By share, this clonotype ranks as medium-sized (0.01 to 0.1%). The chain recombines TRBV12-3 or TRBV12-4 with TRBJ1-1; D gene uncertain. The CDR3 covers 13 residues. Trimming took 1 base from V and 1 from J, leaving 4 bases between them. CDR3 in amino acids: CASSLGPNTEAFF. CDR3 bases: TGTGCCAGCAGTTTAGGGCCGAACACTGAAGCTTTCTTT.

Ten or more counts support this clonotype. The J gene is TRBJ1-5, the V gene TRBV27, with D maybe TRBD1 (5 bases). Between the trimmed V and J ends, which lost 4 bases and 0 bases, there was a span of 10 bases. This CDR3 spans 15 amino acids. Germline CDR1 and CDR2: MNHEY and SMNVEV (reference sequence). CDR3: CASSYRLNSNQPQHF. In DNA form, the CDR3 reads TGTGCCAGCAGTTACAGGTTAAATAGCAATCAGCCCCAGCATTTT.

There are many counts of this clonotype. The chain has TRBV20-1 and TRBJ2-5; 7 bases are a match to TRBD2. Trimming cost V 4 bases and J 5 bases; bases outside gene matches: 10. The V gene's germline CDR1 is DFQATT and CDR2 SNEGSKA (reference sequence). This CDR3 has 14 amino acids. CDR3 DNA: TGCAGTGCTACTATCGCGGGGACTACGGAGACCCAGTACTTC. Translating gives CSATIAGTTETQYF.

Ten or more counts support this clonotype. The V call is TRBV6-2 or TRBV6-3, the J call TRBJ1-5, with a possible D match to TRBD1 (5 bases). CDR1 MNHEY and CDR2 SVGEGT come from the germline V gene. This CDR3 has 17 residues. V was pared by 0 bases and J by 3 bases, with 15 bases between. The CDR3 sequence: CASSYSRVGRDNQPQHF. DNA for the CDR3: TGTGCCAGCAGTTACTCGAGGGTGGGCAGGGACAATCAGCCCCAGCATTTT.

This clonotype was seen repeatedly, ten times or more. The chain joins TRBV27 to TRBJ2-7, with D hard to call. The V end lost 6 bases, the J end lost 0 bases, and 9 bases lay between the germline ends. The CDR3 extends over 13 amino acids. Germline V gene lookup returns CDR1 MNHEY and CDR2 SMNVEV (reference sequence). The CDR3 reads CASRGPNSYEQYF. CDR3 sequence (DNA): TGTGCCAGCAGAGGACCGAACTCCTACGAGCAGTACTTC.

V gene TRBV5-1 combines with J gene TRBJ1-4; TRBD1 matches at 7 bases. The germline gives CDR1 SGHRS, CDR2 YFSETQ. The length of the CDR3 is 16 residues. Trimming cost V 4 bases and J 0 bases; bases outside gene matches: 6. CDR3 amino acids: CASSTSGTATNEKLFF. CDR3 in DNA: TGCGCCAGCAGCACCTCCGGGACAGCAACTAATGAAAAACTGTTTTTT.

This clonotype was seen ten or more times. This rearrangement joins TRBV27 to TRBJ2-7, with D uncertain. The V end was cut by 3 bases, the J end by 0 bases, with 3 bases between. The CDR3 runs 12 residues. CDR1 and CDR2 (germline): MNHEY, SMNVEV (reference sequence). CDR3 loop: CASSFSSYEQYF. The CDR3 DNA reads TGTGCCAGCAGTTTTAGCTCCTACGAGCAGTACTTC.